Detailed here is one T cell receptor beta chain. This sample is part of a study of T cells in Graves' hyperthyroidism and ophthalmopathy. Study-wide background: Peripheral blood was drawn at first diagnosis, prior to all treatment.

Trimming cost V 5 bases and J 11 bases, with 19 bases left between them. Germline V lookup: CDR1 MNHEY, CDR2 SVGEGT. The CDR3 has 15 amino acids. Template material for amplifying TCR beta CDR3 regions consisted of RNA transcripts. In the first-round RT-PCR of the TCR CDR3, the HTBI primer set was used. From the multiplex PCR reads, TCRdb called clonotypes with MiXCR, one entry per CDR3 protein. The sample contains about 300,000 distinct CDR3 sequences, 16% of which appear only once. Material: blood. This TCR was recovered from a man aged 25-40 years with Graves' hyperthyroidism. The chain combines TRBV6-2 or TRBV6-3 with TRBJ1-6; D remains ambiguous. CDR3 DNA sequence: TGTGCCAGCAGTGCCCGGTATAACCGAGGGACACCCCTCCACTTT. Translation gives CASSARYNRGTPLHF.